Described below is a single T cell receptor beta chain sequence and its context. What it recognizes is unknown. With V trimmed by 5 bases and J by 6 bases, 16 bases remained unmatched. The germline V gene has CDR1 SGHVS and CDR2 FQNEAQ. The CDR3 extends over 17 amino acids. This entry comes from a study of cytomegalovirus exposure and HLA in healthy donors. Broader study findings: The study designated 150 to 200 TCR beta chains cytomegalovirus-associated. In vitro, a few CMV-associated chains proved specific for CMV antigens. Reports showed the classifier diagnosing cytomegalovirus status with high specificity and sensitivity.

TCRdb's copy holds only in-frame clones and misses some; the assay was immunoSEQ multiplex PCR. The table has 90,000 to 110,000 clones, about 88% seen once; the top ten hold approximately 2.3%. The chain uses TRBV7-8 and TRBJ2-1; 7 bases line up with TRBD1. Sequencing was carried out using PBMCs. The TCR sequence derives from a young woman in good health and CMV-seronegative. CDR3: CASSVLKQGMGVNEQFF. For the CDR3, the DNA is TGTGCCAGCAGCGTCCTGAAACAGGGGATGGGGGTCAATGAGCAGTTCTTC.